This T cell receptor (beta chain) was sequenced for a study of T cells in Graves' hyperthyroidism and ophthalmopathy (dated by TCRdb to 2018 to 2020). Background on the whole study: Peripheral blood samples were taken at initial diagnosis, before any treatment was given. Following sampling, methimazole starting at 30 mg daily was given to hyperthyroidism patients, and high-dose intravenous methylprednisolone was given to ophthalmopathy patients. Prospective prediction of ophthalmopathy was tested in an independent validation cohort of approximately 18 hyperthyroidism patients and 15 to 17 patients who later progressed to ophthalmopathy. The 85 to 100 discovery patients were divided at random into training and test sets in a 7:3 ratio. The study also compared thyroid tissue and blood T-cell repertoires from a handful of Graves' hyperthyroidism patients. According to the paper, TCR Vbeta CDR3 sequencing was carried out on 120 to 150 peripheral blood samples, which came from about 45 ophthalmopathy, some 73 hyperthyroidism and roughly 17 progressor patients. TCR V-J signatures able to tell the groups apart were searched for in a discovery cohort of some 100 patients, of whom more than 40 had Graves' ophthalmopathy and around 56 had stable Graves' hyperthyroidism.

The TCR beta CDR3 regions were amplified from RNA transcripts. A first-round RT-PCR of the TCR CDR3 used the HTBI primer set with the Qiagen OneStep RT-PCR kit. Libraries were constructed in a second round of multiplex PCR, after which size selection and purification were carried out. Paired-end sequencing of the libraries was performed with 100 bp reads on an Illumina HiSeq2000. On the study's bioinformatics: SOAPnuke was used to process the raw data, throwing out any read that contained adapters or uncalled bases, had a mean Phred below 15, or lacked an exact constant-primer or identifier match. High-quality paired reads were merged using COPE v1.2.5, and each unique nucleotide sequence was defined as a clonotype. Clonotypes were aligned to IMGT TRBV, TRBD and TRBJ reference segments using MiTCR v1.1. The analysis included only V-J combinations with a frequency above 0.0001, which together covered more than 99% of the repertoires. A TCS score was defined as the ratio of F50 (clonal expansion) to E x V (chaos), with BLOSUM62-based TCRdist applied between CDR3 peptides within each V-J. Welch's t-statistics and random forest reduced several hundred V-J features to roughly 13, which were used in a naive Bayes classifier (R e1071). Clones were called with MiXCR by TCRdb after fastp trimmed the public reads at Q25, and only in-frame beta chains were retained. Duplicate CDR3 protein sequences are folded into a single record with the most common DNA and genes. The V and J calls here are based on TCRdb, not the publication. In all, the sample holds about 710,000 distinct CDR3 sequences, and 16% of those were seen once. Of the sample, around 7.7% is held by the ten largest clones.

Study-level results and caveats: No statistical method was used to set the sample size in advance, and investigators knew the group allocation. In validation, the model predicted progression to ophthalmopathy with approximately 70% sensitivity and around 72% specificity, a median of roughly seven months before onset. A model built on a 13 V-J signature distinguished ophthalmopathy from stable hyperthyroidism, reaching over 85% sensitivity and 81.08% specificity in cross-validation and 80%/75% in testing. Most expanded thyroid clonotypes (frequency above 0.001) were also detected in blood, a finding suggesting that blood repertoires may reflect thyroid immune responses.

For this clonotype: No antigen is known for it. Per-base qualities were not stored, and no clone one base away is much larger.

Stable Graves' hyperthyroidism was defined as the absence of progression to ophthalmopathy over 18 months of follow-up. Hyperthyroidism patients were newly diagnosed, with disease duration under 2 months, and aged 18 to 65 years. The study excluded patients with uncontrolled infections, other autoimmune diseases, pregnancy or lactation. Clinical symptoms, serum thyroxine and TRAb, thyroid ultrasound, and orbital computed tomography formed the basis for the diagnoses. PBMCs were isolated from around 10 ml of fresh peripheral blood by Ficoll-Paque density gradient centrifugation. Trizol reagent was used to extract total RNA, and RNA quality was then checked on an Agilent 2100 Bioanalyzer. The CDR3 holds 12 amino acids from the cysteine to the phenylalanine. Only CDR3 DNA is held: 36 bases, read in frame from base 1. Germline trimming amounts to 8 bases on V and 1 base on J, with 5 as the count of junction bases outside the gene matches. Via the germline V gene, CDR1 is SQVTM and CDR2 ANQGSEA.

Material for sequencing was blood. The chain is made from TRBV29-1 and TRBJ2-7, with 7 junctional bases fitting TRBD2. This clonotype was sampled from a man younger than 35 with Graves' hyperthyroidism. The nucleotide sequence is given as TGCAGCTTTAGCGGGCTTTCCTACGAGCAGTACTTC. Its coded protein is CSFSGLSYEQYF.